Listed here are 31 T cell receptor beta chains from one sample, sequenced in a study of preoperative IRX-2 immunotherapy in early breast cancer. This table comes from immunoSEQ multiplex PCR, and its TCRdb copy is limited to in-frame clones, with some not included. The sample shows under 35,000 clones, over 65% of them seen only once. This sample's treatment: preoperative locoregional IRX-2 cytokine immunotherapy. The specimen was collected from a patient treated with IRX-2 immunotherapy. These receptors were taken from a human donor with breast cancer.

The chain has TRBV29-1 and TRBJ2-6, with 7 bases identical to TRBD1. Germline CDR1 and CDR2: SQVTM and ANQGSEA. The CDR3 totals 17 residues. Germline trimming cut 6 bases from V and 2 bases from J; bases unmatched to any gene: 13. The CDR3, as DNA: TGCAGCGTCCTTGGGCGACAGGGCATTACTGGGGCCAACGTCCTGACTTTC. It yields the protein CSVLGRQGITGANVLTF.

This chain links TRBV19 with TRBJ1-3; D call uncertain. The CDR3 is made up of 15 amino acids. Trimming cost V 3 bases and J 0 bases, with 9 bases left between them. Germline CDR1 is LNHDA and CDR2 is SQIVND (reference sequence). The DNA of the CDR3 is TGTGCCAGTAGTATGATGGCAGTCTCTGGAAACACCATATATTTT. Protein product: CASSMMAVSGNTIYF.

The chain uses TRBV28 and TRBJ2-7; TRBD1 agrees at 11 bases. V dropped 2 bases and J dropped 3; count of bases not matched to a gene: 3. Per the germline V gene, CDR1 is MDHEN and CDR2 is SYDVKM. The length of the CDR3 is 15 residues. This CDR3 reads CASSLDGTGGYEQYF. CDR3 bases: TGTGCCAGCAGTTTAGACGGGACAGGGGGCTACGAGCAGTACTTC. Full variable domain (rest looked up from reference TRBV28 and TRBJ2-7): DVKVTQSSRYLVKRTGEKVFLECVQDMDHENMFWYRQDPGLGLRLIYFSYDVKMKEKGDIPEGYSVSREKKERFSLILESASTNQTSMYLCASSLDGTGGYEQYFGPGTRLTVT.

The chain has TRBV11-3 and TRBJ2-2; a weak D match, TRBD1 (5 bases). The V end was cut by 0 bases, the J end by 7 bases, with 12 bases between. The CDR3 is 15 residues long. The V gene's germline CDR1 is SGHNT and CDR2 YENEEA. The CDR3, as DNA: TGTGCCAGCAGCTTAGATTCAGGGATACACGGGGAGCTGTTTTTT. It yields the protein CASSLDSGIHGELFF.

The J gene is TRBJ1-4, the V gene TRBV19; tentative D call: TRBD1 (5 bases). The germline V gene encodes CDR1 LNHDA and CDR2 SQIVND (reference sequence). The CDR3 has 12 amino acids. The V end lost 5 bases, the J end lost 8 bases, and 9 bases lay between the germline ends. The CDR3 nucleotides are TGTGCCAGTAGTCGAGGGGAGGAAAAACTGTTTTTT. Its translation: CASSRGEEKLFF. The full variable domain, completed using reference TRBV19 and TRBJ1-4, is DGGITQSPKYLFRKEGQNVTLSCEQNLNHDAMYWYRQDPGQGLRLIYYSQIVNDFQKGDIAEGYSVSREKKESFPLTVTSAQKNPTAFYLCASSRGEEKLFFGSGTQLSVL.

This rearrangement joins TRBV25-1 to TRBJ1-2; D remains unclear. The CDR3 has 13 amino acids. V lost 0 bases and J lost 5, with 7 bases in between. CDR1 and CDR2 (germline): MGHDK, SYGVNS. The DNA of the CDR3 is TGTGCCAGCAGTGAATATGCGGGGTATGGCTACACCTTC. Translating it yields CASSEYAGYGYTF.

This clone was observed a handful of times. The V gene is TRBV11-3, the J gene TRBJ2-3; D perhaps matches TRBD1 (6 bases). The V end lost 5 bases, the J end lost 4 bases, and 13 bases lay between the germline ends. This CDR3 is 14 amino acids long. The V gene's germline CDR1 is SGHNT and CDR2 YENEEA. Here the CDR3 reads CASSQFRGADTQYF. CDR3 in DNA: TGTGCCAGCAGCCAGTTCAGGGGAGCAGATACGCAGTATTTT.

The DNA of the CDR3 is TGTGCCAGCAGTCGTCGCGGGGGCACAGATACGCAGTATTTT. Protein sequence: CASSRRGGTDTQYF. The gene calls are TRBV11-3 and TRBJ2-3; D may be TRBD2 (6 bases). Germline V lookup: CDR1 SGHNT, CDR2 YENEEA. With 6 bases removed from V and 1 base from J, the gap between germline ends came to 11 bases. This CDR3 has 14 residues.

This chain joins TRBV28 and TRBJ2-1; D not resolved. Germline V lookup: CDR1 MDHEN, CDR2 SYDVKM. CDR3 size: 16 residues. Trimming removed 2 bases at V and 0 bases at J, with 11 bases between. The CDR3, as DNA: TGTGCCAGCAGTTTACTGGTTCCTAGCTCCTACAATGAGCAGTTCTTC. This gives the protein CASSLLVPSSYNEQFF.

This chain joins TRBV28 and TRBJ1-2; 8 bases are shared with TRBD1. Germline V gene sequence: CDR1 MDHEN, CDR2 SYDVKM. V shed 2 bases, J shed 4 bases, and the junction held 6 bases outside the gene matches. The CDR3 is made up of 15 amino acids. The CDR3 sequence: CASSLHRGSPYGYTF. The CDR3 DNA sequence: TGTGCCAGCAGTTTACACAGGGGGTCCCCCTATGGCTACACCTTC.

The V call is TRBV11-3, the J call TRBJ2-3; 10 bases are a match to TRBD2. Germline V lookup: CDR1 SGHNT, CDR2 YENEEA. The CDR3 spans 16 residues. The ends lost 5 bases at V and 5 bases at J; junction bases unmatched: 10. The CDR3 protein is CASSLGASGSVDTQYF. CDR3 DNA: TGTGCCAGCAGCCTAGGGGCTAGCGGGAGTGTAGATACGCAGTATTTT.

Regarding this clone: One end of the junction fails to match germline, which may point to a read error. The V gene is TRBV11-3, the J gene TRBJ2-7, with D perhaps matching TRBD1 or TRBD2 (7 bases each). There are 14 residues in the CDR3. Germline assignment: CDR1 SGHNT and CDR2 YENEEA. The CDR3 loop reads CANSFDREGYEQYF. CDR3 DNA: TGTGCCAACAGCTTCGACAGGGAGGGCTACGAGCAGTACTTC.

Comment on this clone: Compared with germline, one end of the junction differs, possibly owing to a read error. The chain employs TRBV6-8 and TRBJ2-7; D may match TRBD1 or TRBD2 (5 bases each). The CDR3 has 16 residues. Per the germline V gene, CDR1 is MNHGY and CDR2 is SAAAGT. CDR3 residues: CAISGDPRDVGDEQYF. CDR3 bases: TGTGCCATCAGTGGGGACCCGCGTGATGTGGGGGACGAGCAGTACTTC.

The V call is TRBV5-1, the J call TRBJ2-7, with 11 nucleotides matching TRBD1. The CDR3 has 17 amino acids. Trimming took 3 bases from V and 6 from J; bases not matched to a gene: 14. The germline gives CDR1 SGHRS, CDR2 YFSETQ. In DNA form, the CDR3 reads TGCGCCAGCAGCTCGCCGGGACAGGGGGGAATATTAGGCGAGCAGTACTTC. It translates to CASSSPGQGGILGEQYF.

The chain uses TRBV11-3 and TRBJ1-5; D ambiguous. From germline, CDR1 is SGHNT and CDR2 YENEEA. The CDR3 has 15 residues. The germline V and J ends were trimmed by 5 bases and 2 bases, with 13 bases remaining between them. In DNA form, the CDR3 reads TGTGCCAGCAGCCAAAGACTCGGGGGCAATCAGCCCCAGCATTTT. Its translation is CASSQRLGGNQPQHF.

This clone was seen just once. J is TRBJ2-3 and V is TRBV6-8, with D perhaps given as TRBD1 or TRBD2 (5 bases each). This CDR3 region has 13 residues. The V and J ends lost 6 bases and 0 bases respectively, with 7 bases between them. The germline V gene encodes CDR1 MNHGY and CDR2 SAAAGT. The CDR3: CASSRDSTDTQYF. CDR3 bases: TGTGCCAGCAGCCGGGACAGCACAGATACGCAGTATTTT.

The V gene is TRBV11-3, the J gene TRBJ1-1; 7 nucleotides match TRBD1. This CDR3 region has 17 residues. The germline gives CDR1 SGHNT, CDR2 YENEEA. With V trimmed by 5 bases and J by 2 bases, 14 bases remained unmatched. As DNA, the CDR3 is TGTGCCAGCAGCCCGGAGACAGGGTACCCTTTCAACACTGAAGCTTTCTTT. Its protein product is CASSPETGYPFNTEAFF.

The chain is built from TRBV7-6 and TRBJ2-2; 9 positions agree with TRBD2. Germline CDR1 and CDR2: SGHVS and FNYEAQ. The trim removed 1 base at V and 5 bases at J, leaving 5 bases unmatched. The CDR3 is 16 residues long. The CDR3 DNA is TGTGCCAGCAGCTTAGTTAGCGGGAGCGATACCGGGGAGCTGTTTTTT. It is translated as CASSLVSGSDTGELFF.

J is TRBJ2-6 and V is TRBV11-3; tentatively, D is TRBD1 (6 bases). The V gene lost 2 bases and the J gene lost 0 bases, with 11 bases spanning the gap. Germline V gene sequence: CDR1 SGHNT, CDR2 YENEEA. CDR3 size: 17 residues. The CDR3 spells CASSLRTARSGANVLTF. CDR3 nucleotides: TGTGCCAGCAGCTTAAGGACAGCCCGCTCTGGGGCCAACGTCCTGACTTTC. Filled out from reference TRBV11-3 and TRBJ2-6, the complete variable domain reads EAGVVQSPRYKIIEKKQPVAFWCNPISGHNTLYWYLQNLGQGPELLIRYENEEAVDDSQLPKDRFSAERLKGVDSTLKIQPAELGDSAVYLCASSLRTARSGANVLTFGAGSRLTVL.

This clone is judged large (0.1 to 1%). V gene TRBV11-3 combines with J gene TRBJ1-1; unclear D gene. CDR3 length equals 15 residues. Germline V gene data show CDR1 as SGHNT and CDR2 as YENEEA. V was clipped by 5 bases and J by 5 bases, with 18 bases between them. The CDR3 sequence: CASSGSPGMGTEAFF. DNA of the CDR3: TGTGCCAGCAGCGGTTCTCCCGGGATGGGTACTGAAGCTTTCTTT.

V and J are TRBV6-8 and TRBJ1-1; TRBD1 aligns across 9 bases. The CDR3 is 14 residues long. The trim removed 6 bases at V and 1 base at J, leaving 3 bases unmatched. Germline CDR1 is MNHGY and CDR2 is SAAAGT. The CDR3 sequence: CASSKQGANTEAFF. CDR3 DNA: TGTGCCAGCAGCAAACAGGGGGCGAACACTGAAGCTTTCTTT.

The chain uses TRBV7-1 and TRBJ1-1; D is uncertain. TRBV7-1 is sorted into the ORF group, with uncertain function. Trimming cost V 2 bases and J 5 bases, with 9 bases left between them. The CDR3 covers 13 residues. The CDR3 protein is CASSSSAWTEAFF. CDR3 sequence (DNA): TGTGCCAGCAGCTCATCCGCCTGGACTGAAGCTTTCTTT.

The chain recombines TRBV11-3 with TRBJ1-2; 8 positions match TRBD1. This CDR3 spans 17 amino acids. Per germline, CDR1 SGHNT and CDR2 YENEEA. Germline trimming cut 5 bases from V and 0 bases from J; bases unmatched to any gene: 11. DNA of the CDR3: TGTGCCAGCAGCAACGGACAGGGCTCTCAAGCTAACTATGGCTACACCTTC. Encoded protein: CASSNGQGSQANYGYTF.

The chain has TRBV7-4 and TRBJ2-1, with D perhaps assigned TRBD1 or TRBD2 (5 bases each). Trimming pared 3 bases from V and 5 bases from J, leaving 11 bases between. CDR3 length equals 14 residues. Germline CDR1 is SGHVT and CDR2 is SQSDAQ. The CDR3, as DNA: TGTGCCAGCAGCTTGCTCCCGGGGCACAATGAGCAGTTCTTC. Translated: CASSLLPGHNEQFF.

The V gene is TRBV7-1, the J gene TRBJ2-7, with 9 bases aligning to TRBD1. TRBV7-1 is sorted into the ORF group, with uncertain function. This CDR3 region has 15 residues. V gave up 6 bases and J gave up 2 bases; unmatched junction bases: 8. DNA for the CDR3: TGTGCCAGCAGTTACGAGGGACAGGGAGCCTACGAGCAGTACTTC. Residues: CASSYEGQGAYEQYF.

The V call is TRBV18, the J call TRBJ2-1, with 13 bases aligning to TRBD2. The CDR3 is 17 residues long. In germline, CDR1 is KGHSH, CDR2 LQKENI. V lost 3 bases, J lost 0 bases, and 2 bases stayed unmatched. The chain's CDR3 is CASSPRTSGSSYNEQFF. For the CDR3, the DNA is TGTGCCAGCTCACCGCGGACTAGCGGGAGCTCCTACAATGAGCAGTTCTTC.

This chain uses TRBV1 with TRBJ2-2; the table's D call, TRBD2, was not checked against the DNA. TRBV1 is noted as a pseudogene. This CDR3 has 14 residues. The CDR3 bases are TGCGCCAGCAGCCAAGAAAGCCGTGGCGGGGAGCTGTTTTTT. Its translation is CASSQESRGGELFF.

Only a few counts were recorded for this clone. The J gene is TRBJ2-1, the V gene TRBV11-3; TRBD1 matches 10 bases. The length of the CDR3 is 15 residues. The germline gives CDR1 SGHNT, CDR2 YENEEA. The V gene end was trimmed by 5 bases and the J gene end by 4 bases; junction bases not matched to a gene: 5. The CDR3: CASSPGQGPYNEQFF. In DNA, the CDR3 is TGTGCCAGCAGCCCGGGACAGGGGCCATACAATGAGCAGTTCTTC.

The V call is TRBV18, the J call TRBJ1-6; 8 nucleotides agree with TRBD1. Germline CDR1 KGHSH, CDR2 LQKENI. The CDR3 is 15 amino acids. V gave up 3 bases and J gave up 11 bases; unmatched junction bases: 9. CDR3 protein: CASSPRTGQGAPLHF. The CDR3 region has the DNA TGTGCCAGCTCACCGCGGACAGGGCAGGGGGCACCCCTCCACTTT.

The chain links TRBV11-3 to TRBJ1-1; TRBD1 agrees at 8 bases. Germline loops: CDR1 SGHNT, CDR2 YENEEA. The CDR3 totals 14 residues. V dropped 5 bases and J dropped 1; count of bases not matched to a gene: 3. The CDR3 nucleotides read TGTGCCAGCAGCAAGGGACAGGCGAACACTGAAGCTTTCTTT. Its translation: CASSKGQANTEAFF.

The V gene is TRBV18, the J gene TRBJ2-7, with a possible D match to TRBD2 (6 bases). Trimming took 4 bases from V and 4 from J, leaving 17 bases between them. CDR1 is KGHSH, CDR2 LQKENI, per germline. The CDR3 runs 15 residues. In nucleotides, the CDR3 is TGTGCCAGCTCACTTACGGGGGATAATCATTACGAGCAGTACTTC. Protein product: CASSLTGDNHYEQYF.